This T cell receptor beta chain was documented in a study of T-cell memory formation after mild COVID-19. Regarding the study as a whole: Memory sampled before infection contained some responding clones, suggesting cross-reactive memory joined.

TCRdb recomputed calls from the 5' RACE reads with MiXCR, one row per CDR3 protein. The sample records around 250,000 distinct CDR3 sequences, about 16% being singletons. Note on this clonotype: Antigen specificity is unknown.

This CDR3 is built from 13 residues. CDR1 MNHEY and CDR2 SVGAGI come from the germline V gene. V gave up 8 bases and J gave up 4 bases, with 13 bases separating them. The V call is TRBV6-5, the J call TRBJ2-3; either TRBD1 or TRBD2 may supply D (6 bases each). Sequenced: PBMCs or a T cell subset sorted from them (not recorded which). This clonotype originated in a man aged 18 to 29 who had mild COVID-19 (a few samples of this study predate the infection). Cell type and time point are not known. Here the CDR3 reads CASGKGGSDTQYF. As DNA, the CDR3 is TGTGCCAGCGGAAAGGGGGGCTCAGATACGCAGTATTTT.